This T cell receptor beta chain was sequenced in a study of blood T cells in healthy people across ages. This clonotype was counted once. An end of the junction does not agree with germline; a read error may underlie this. Those donating, healthy Caucasian individuals from Russia, were aged roughly 6 to 95. Isolation of PBMCs gave at least 7 million cells per sample. Through a sample-barcoded 5' primer and a J-beta primer mix, a second PCR was run for about 7 to 12 cycles. From each sample, at least 2.5 million paired-end reads containing CDR3 were obtained. MiXCR, applied by TCRdb to the 5' RACE reads, yields one record per CDR3 protein. The table includes about 760,000 distinct CDR3 sequences, just over 55% detected once. Material: blood. The origin of this receptor is a man between 35 and 55 years old in good health.

The CDR3 loop reads CASSTGTSGSTTDAQYF. As DNA, the CDR3 is TGTGCCAGCAGCACCGGGACTAGCGGGAGTACGACAGATGCGCAGTATTTT. This chain joins TRBV9 and TRBJ2-3; 14 nucleotides line up with TRBD2. The CDR3 is 17 amino acids. Per germline, CDR1 SGDLS and CDR2 YYNGEE.